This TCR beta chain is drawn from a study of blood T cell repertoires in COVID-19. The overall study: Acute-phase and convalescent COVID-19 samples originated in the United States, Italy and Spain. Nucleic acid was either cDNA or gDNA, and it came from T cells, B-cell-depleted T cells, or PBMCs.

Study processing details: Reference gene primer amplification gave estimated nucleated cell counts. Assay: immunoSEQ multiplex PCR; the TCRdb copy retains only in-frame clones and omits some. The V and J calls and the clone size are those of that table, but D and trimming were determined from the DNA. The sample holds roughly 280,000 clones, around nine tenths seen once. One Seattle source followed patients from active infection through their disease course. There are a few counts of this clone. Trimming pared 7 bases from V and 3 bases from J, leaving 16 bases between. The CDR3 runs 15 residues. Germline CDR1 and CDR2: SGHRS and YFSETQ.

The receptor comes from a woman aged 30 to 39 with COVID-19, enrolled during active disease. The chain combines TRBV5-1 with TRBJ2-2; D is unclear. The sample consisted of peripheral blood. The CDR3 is CASALLTPDTGELFF. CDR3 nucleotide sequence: TGCGCCAGCGCCCTCCTCACACCCGACACCGGGGAGCTGTTTTTT.